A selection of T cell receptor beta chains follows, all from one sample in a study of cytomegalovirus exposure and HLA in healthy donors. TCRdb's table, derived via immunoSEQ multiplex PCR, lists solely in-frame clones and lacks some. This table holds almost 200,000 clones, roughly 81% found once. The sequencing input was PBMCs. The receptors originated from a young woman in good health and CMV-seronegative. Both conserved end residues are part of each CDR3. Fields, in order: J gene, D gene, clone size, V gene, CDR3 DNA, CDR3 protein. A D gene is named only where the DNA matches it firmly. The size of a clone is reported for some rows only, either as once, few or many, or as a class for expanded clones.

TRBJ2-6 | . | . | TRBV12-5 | TGTGCTAGTGGTTTGGTGATAGGGGAATCTGGGGCCAACGTCCTGACTTTC | CASGLVIGESGANVLTF
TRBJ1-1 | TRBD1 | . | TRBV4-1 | TGCGCCAGCAGCCAAGATTACGCGGCGACAGGGCCCCTGAACACTGAAGCTTTCTTT | CASSQDYAATGPLNTEAFF
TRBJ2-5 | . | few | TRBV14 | TGTGCCAGCAGCCAAGAGATAGTTCAGTACTTC | CASSQEIVQYF
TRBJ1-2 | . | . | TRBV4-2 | TGTGCCAGCAGCCAAGCCCTGGGCAAATTCAAAGCCAACTATGGCTACACCTTC | CASSQALGKFKANYGYTF
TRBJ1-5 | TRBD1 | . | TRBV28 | TGTGCCAGCAGTTTCGGACAGGGGGATTATAGCAATCAGCCCCAGCATTTT | CASSFGQGDYSNQPQHF
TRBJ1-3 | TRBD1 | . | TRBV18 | TGTGCCAGCTCACCACAAGGGACAGGGAATCCTGGAAACACCATATATTTT | CASSPQGTGNPGNTIYF
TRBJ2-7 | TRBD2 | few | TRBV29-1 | TGCAGCGTGCGGGTGCGGCCCGGGGGGAACGAGCAGTACTTC | CSVRVRPGGNEQYF
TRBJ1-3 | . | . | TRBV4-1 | TGCGCCAGCAGCCAAACGGGTTGGACTTCTGGAAACACCATATATTTT | CASSQTGWTSGNTIYF
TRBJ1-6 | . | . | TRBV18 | TGTGCCAGCTCACCAGGGGGGTTGGTTAATTCACCCCTCCACTTT | CASSPGGLVNSPLHF
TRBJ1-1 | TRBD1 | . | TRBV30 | TGTGCCTGGAGTGCCCGACAGGGGGTCACTGAAGCTTTCTTT | CAWSARQGVTEAFF
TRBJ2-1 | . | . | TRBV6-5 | TGTGCCAGCAGTTACTGGGACCTGACAGGTCCCAATGAGCAGTTCTTC | CASSYWDLTGPNEQFF
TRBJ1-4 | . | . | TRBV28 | TGTGCCAGCAGGCCTGGCGGAAGTGGTAGTGAAAAACTGTTTTTT | CASRPGGSGSEKLFF
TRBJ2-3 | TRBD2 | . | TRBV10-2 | TGCGCCAGCAGTGCGCTGACTAGCGGATCCACAGATACGCAGTATTTT | CASSALTSGSTDTQYF
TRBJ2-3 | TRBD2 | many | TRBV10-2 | TGCGCCAGTATGGCGGCGGGAGGGCGTACAGATACGCAGTATTTT | CASMAAGGRTDTQYF
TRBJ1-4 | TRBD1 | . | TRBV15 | TGTGCCACCAGCAGCCTCACACAGGGGGCAACTAATGAAAAACTGTTTTTT | CATSSLTQGATNEKLFF
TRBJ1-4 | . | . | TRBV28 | TGTGCCAGCAGTACGGGGAGGGGCGGAAAACTGTTTTTT | CASSTGRGGKLFF
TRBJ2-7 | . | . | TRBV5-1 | TGCGCCAGCAGCTTGGCCTTGGGTAGCCCTACTCCGAGTGGCTCCTACGAGCAGTACTTC | CASSLALGSPTPSGSYEQYF
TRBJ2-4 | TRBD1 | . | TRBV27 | TGTGCCAGCAGTCTCCGGGACAGGGGGAACCCCCAGTACTTC | CASSLRDRGNPQYF
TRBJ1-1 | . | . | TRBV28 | TGTGCCAGTTGGGCAGGGAACACTGAAGCTTTCTTT | CASWAGNTEAFF
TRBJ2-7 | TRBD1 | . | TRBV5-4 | TGTGCCAGCAGCTTGGGACCGCAGGGGGCTACCTACGAGCAGTACTTC | CASSLGPQGATYEQYF
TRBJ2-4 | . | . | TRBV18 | TGTGCCAGCTCACCAGGGGGGGGCCGAGCCAAAAACATTCAGTACTTC | CASSPGGGRAKNIQYF
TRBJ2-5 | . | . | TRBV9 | TGTGCCAGCAGCCCCCCAAGGGGGATCGGTCAAGAGACCCAGTACTTC | CASSPPRGIGQETQYF
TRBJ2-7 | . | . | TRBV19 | TGTGCCAGTAGTAGGGAAGGAGCGGTTAGCTCCTACGAGCAGTACTTC | CASSREGAVSSYEQYF
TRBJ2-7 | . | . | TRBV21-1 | TGTGCCAGCAGCAACCGGGACATATCCTACGAGCAGTACTTC | CASSNRDISYEQYF
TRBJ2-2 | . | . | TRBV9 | TGTGCCAGCAGCGCCCCGGAGCTGGGAGCCGGGGAGCTGTTTTTT | CASSAPELGAGELFF
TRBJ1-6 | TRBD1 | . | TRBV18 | TGTGCCAGCTCACCCAAAACAGGGGCGGCGAATTCACCCCTCCACTTT | CASSPKTGAANSPLHF
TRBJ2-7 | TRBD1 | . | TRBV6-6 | TGTGCCAGCAGTTACGGACAGGGGTACCTCTACGAGCAGTACTTC | CASSYGQGYLYEQYF
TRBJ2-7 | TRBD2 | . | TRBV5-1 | TGCGCCAGCAGCCTGCCTGGGACTAGCACTCGGGAAGAGCAGTACTTC | CASSLPGTSTREEQYF
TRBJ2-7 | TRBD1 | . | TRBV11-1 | TGTGCCAGCAGCCGGGACAGGGGGTCCTCCTACGAGCAGTACTTC | CASSRDRGSSYEQYF
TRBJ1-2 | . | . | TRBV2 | TGTGCCAGCAGTGTGGACAGTAACTATGGCTACACCTTC | CASSVDSNYGYTF
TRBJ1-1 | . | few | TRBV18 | TGTGCCAGCTCACCATTAGAGGGCACTGAAGCTTTCTTT | CASSPLEGTEAFF
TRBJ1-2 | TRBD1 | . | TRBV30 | TGTGCCTGGGTTACTGACAGGGGTGGGGTCGGGGGCTACACCTTC | CAWVTDRGGVGGYTF
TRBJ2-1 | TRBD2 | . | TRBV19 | TGTGCCAGTAGTCTTTCCACCGGGACTACCGGCTATGAGCAGTTCTTC | CASSLSTGTTGYEQFF
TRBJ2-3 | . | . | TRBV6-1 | TGTGCCAGCAGTGAAAGTCGGGAATTGGGGCAGTATTTT | CASSESRELGQYF
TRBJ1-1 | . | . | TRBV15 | TGTGCCACCGACCACTCTATTCGGGGGGGGAACACTGAAGCTTTCTTT | CATDHSIRGGNTEAFF
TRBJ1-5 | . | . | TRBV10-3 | TGTGCCATCAGTGCCAGGGGAGACAATCAGCCCCAGCATTTT | CAISARGDNQPQHF
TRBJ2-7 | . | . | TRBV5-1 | TGCGCCAGCAGCTTTCGGAGGGGGCCGAGCTCCTACGAGCAGTACTTC | CASSFRRGPSSYEQYF
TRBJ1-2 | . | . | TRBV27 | TGTGCCAGCAGATCCTCCCCAGGGCTCTCTCACTATGGCTACACCTTC | CASRSSPGLSHYGYTF
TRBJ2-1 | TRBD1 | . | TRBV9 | TGTGCCAGCAGCCTCACAGGGGACGGACCCAATGAGCAGTTCTTC | CASSLTGDGPNEQFF